These T cell receptor beta chains were read from a single sample in a study of CD8+CD57+ T cells in acquired aplastic anemia. TCRdb reanalysed the reads using MiXCR and keeps one entry per CDR3 protein. The data show some 140,000 distinct CDR3 sequences, about 54% seen once. The specimen was sorted CD4+, CD8+, or CD8+CD57+ T cells (not recorded which) from PBMCs. The origin of the receptors is a human donor with aplastic anemia. Each CDR3 is given with its conserved first and last residue. A D gene is named only where the DNA matches it firmly. The size entry is marked missing in some rows and otherwise reads once, few, many or a size class.

cdr3_aa cdr3_nt j_call v_call d_call clone_size
CATSDFGRDEQYF TGTGCCACCAGTGATTTCGGCAGGGACGAGCAGTACTTC TRBJ2-7 TRBV24-1 NA NA
CASSGGWGGELFF TGTGCCAGCAGCGGAGGGTGGGGCGGGGAGCTGTTTTTT TRBJ2-2 TRBV7-2 NA NA
CASSVTGTQSPNEQFF TGTGCCAGCAGTGTCACCGGGACCCAAAGCCCCAATGAGCAGTTCTTC TRBJ2-1 TRBV6-1 NA NA
CASSLPAPGLETQYF TGTGCCAGCAGCCTTCCCGCCCCGGGGTTAGAGACCCAGTACTTC TRBJ2-5 TRBV7-9 NA NA
CAISESVGQRPLSGNTIYF TGTGCCATCAGTGAGTCGGTGGGACAGAGGCCTCTCTCTGGAAACACCATATATTTT TRBJ1-3 TRBV10-3 TRBD1 many
CASSDGQVAELGLVEQYF TGCGCCAGCAGCGACGGACAGGTCGCGGAATTGGGGCTGGTCGAGCAGTACTTC TRBJ2-7 TRBV5-1 TRBD1 NA
CASPGQGIGELFF TGTGCCAGCCCCGGACAGGGGATCGGGGAGCTGTTTTTT TRBJ2-2 TRBV2 TRBD1 many
CASSLALLYNEQFF TGTGCCAGCAGCTTAGCCTTACTATACAATGAGCAGTTCTTC TRBJ2-1 TRBV7-2 NA many
CSEDGRGTQYF TGCAGTGAGGACGGCCGTGGGACCCAGTACTTC TRBJ2-5 TRBV20-1 NA NA
CAITSGSSYEQYF TGTGCCATCACTAGCGGGAGCTCCTACGAGCAGTACTTC TRBJ2-7 TRBV10-3 TRBD2 NA
CASSKDWGIYF TGTGCCAGCAGCAAGGACTGGGGGATATACTTC TRBJ2-7 TRBV7-9 NA many
CASSVGRANEQYF TGTGCCAGTAGTGTCGGGAGGGCCAACGAGCAGTACTTC TRBJ2-7 TRBV19 TRBD2 NA
CASSIGTGTSYVQYF TGTGCCAGTAGTATAGGTACAGGCACCTCCTACGTGCAGTACTTC TRBJ2-7 TRBV19 NA NA
CSYRNEQFF TGCAGTTATAGGAATGAGCAGTTCTTC TRBJ2-1 TRBV20-1 NA NA
CASRPLRGLAGGNEQFF TGTGCCAGCAGGCCTCTTCGGGGACTAGCGGGAGGAAATGAGCAGTTCTTC TRBJ2-1 TRBV25-1 TRBD2 NA
CASSPSRGTYGYTF TGCGCCAGCAGCCCCTCACGAGGCACCTATGGCTACACCTTC TRBJ1-2 TRBV4-1 NA medium-sized